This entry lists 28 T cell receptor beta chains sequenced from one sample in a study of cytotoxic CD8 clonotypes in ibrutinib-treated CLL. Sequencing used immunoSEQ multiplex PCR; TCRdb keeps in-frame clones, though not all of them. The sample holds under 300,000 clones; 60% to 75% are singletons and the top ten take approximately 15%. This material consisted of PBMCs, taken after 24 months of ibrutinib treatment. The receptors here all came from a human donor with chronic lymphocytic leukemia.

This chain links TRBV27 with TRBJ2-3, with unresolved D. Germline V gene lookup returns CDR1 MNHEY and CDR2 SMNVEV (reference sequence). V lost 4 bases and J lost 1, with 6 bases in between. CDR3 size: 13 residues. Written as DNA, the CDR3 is TGTGCCAGCAGTTCCTTTGGCACAGATACGCAGTATTTT. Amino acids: CASSSFGTDTQYF.

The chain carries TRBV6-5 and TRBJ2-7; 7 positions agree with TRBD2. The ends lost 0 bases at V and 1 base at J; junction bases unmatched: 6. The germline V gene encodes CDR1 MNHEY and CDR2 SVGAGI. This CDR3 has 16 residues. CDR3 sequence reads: CASSYSEPSGSYEQYF. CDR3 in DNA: TGTGCCAGCAGTTACTCGGAGCCTAGCGGTTCCTACGAGCAGTACTTC.

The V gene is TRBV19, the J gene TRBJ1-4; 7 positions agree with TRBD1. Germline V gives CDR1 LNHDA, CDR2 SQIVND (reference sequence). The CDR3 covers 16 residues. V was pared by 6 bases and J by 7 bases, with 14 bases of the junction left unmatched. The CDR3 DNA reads TGTGCCAGTAGCCTTCATTACAGGGGCGGGAGTGAAAAACTGTTTTTT. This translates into CASSLHYRGGSEKLFF.

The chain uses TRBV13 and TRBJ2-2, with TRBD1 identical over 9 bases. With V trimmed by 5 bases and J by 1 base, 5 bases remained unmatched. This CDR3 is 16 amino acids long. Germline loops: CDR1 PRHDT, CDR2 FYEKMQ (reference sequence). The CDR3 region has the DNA TGTGCCAGCAGCCGTCCGGGACAGGGGAACACCGGGGAGCTGTTTTTT. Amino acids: CASSRPGQGNTGELFF.

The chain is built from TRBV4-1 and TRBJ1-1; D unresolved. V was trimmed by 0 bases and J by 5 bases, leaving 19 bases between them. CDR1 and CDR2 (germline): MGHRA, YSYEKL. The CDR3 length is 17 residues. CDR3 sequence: CASSQEASLGCRTEAFF. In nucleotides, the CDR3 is TGCGCCAGCAGCCAAGAGGCATCTCTAGGTTGTCGGACTGAAGCTTTCTTT.

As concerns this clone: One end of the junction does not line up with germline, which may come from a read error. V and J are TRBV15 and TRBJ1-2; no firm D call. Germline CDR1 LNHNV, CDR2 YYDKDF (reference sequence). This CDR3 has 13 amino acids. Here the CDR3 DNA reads TGTGCCACCAGCAGAAATCCAGGCGATATGGGATACTTC. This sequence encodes CATSRNPGDMGYF.

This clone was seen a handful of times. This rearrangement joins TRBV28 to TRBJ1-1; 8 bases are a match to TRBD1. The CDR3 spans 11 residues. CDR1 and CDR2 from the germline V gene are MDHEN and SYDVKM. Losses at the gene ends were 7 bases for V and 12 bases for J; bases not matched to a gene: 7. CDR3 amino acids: CASTSDRATFF. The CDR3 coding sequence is TGTGCCAGCACCTCGGACAGGGCGACTTTCTTT. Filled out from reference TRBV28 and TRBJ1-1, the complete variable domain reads DVKVTQSSRYLVKRTGEKVFLECVQDMDHENMFWYRQDPGLGLRLIYFSYDVKMKEKGDIPEGYSVSREKKERFSLILESASTNQTSMYLCASTSDRATFFGQGTRLTVV.

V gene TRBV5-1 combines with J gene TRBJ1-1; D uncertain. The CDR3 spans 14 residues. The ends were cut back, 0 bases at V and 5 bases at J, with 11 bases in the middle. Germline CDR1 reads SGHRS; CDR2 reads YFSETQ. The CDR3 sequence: CASSLAGPPTEAFF. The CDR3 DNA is TGCGCCAGCAGCTTGGCGGGCCCCCCGACTGAAGCTTTCTTT.

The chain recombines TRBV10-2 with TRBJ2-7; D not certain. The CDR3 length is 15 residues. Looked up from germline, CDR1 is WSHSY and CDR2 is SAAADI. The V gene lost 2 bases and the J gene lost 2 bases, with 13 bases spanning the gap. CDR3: CASSEVQRSPYEQYF. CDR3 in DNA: TGCGCCAGCAGTGAGGTGCAAAGGAGCCCCTACGAGCAGTACTTC.

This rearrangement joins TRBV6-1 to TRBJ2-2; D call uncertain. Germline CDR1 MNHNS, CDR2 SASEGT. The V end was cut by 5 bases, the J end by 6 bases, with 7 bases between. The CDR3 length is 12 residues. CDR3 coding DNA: TGTGCCAGCAGTTTATTCCCCGGGGAGCTGTTTTTT. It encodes CASSLFPGELFF.

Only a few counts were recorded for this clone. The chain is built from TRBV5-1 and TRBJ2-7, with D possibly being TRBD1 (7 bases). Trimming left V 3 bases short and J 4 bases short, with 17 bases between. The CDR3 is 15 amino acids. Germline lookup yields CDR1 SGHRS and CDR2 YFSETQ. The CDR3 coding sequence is TGCGCCAGCAGCTGGACTACAGGGGCTGCTTACGAGCAGTACTTC. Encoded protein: CASSWTTGAAYEQYF.

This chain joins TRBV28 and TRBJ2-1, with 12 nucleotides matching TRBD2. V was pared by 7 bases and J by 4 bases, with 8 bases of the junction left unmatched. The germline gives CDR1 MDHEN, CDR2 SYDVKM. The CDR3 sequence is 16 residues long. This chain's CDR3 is CASTILTSGRYNEQFF. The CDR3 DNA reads TGTGCCAGCACCATCCTGACTAGCGGGAGATACAATGAGCAGTTCTTC.

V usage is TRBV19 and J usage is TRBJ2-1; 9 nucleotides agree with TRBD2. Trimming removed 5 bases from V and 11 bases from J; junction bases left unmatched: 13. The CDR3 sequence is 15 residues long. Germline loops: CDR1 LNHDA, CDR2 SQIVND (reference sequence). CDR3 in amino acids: CASSEFGAGGLQQFF. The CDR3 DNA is TGTGCCAGTAGTGAGTTCGGCGCGGGAGGGCTACAGCAGTTCTTC.

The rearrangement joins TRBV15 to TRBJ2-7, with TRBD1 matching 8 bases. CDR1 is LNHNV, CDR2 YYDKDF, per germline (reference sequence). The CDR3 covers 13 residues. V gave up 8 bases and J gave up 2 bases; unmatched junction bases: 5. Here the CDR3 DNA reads TGTGCCACCGCCTACAGGGGGGCCTACGAGCAGTACTTC. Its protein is CATAYRGAYEQYF.

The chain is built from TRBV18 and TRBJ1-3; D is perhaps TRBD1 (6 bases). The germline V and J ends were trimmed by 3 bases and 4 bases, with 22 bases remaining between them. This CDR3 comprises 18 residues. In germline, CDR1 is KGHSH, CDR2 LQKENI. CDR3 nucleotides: TGTGCCAGCTCACCTAGGACAGCCGGGACAAGAACAGGAAACACCATATATTTT. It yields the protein CASSPRTAGTRTGNTIYF.

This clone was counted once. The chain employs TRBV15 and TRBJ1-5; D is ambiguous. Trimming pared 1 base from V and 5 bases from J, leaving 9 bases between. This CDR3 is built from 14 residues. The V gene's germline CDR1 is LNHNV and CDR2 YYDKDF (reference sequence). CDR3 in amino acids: CATSRGGTYQPQHF. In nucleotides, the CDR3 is TGTGCCACCAGCAGAGGAGGTACCTATCAGCCCCAGCATTTT. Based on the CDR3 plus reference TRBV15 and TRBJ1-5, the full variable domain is DAMVIQNPRYQVTQFGKPVTLSCSQTLNHNVMYWYQQKSSQAPKLLFHYYDKDFNNEADTPDNFQSRRPNTSFCFLDIRSPGLGDTAMYLCATSRGGTYQPQHFGDGTRLSIL.

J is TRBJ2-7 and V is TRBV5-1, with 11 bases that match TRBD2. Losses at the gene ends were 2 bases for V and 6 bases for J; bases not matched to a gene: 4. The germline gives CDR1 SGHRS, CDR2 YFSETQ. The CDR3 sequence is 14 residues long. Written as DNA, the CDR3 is TGCGCCAGCAGCTTCACTAGCGGGAGTTCCGAGCAGTACTTC. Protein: CASSFTSGSSEQYF.

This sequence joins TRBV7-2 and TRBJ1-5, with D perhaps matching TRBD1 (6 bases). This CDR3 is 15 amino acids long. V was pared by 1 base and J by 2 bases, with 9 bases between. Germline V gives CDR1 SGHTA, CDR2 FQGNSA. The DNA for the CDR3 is TGTGCCAGCAGCTTAGACAGGGCAGGCAATCAGCCCCAGCATTTT. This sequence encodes CASSLDRAGNQPQHF. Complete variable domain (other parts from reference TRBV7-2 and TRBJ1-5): GAGVSQSPSNKVTEKGKDVELRCDPISGHTALYWYRQSLGQGLEFLIYFQGNSAPDKSGLPSDRFSAERTGGSVSTLTIQRTQQEDSAVYLCASSLDRAGNQPQHFGDGTRLSIL.

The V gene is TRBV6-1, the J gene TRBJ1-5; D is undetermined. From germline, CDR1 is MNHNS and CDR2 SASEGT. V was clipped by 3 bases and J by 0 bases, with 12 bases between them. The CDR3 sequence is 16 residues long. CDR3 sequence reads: CASSDEWSHSNQPQHF. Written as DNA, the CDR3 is TGTGCCAGCAGTGACGAGTGGAGCCATAGCAATCAGCCCCAGCATTTT.

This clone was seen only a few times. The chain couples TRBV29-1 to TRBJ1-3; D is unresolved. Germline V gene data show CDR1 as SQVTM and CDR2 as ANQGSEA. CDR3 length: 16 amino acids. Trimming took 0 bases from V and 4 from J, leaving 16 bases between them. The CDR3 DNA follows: TGCAGCGTTGAAGAAATACCATCGAGTTACGGAAACACCATATATTTT. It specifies CSVEEIPSSYGNTIYF.

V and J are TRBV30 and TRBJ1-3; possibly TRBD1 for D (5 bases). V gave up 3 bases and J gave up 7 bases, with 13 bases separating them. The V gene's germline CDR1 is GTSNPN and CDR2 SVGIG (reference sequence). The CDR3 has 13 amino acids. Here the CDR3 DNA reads TGTGCCTGGAGGAGCAGGGAGGGTAACACCATATATTTT. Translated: CAWRSREGNTIYF.

The CDR3 region is CASSPRRNRDEQFF. Here the CDR3 DNA reads TGTGCCAGCAGCCCGAGGCGTAACCGCGATGAGCAGTTCTTC. The V call is TRBV6-5, the J call TRBJ2-1, with unresolved D. V was cut by 6 bases and J by 8 bases, with 17 bases left in between. Looked up from germline, CDR1 is MNHEY and CDR2 is SVGAGI. CDR3 length: 14 amino acids.

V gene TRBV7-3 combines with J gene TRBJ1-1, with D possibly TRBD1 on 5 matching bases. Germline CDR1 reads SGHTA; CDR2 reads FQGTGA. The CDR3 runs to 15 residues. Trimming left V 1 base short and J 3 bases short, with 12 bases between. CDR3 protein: CASSLRQEGHTEAFF. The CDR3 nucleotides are TGTGCCAGCAGCTTAAGGCAGGAGGGGCACACTGAAGCTTTCTTT.

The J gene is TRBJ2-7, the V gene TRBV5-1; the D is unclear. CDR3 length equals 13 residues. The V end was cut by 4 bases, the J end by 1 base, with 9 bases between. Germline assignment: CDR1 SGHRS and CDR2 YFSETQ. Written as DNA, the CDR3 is TGCGCCAGCAGCGCAGATAGTTCCTACGAGCAGTACTTC. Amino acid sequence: CASSADSSYEQYF.

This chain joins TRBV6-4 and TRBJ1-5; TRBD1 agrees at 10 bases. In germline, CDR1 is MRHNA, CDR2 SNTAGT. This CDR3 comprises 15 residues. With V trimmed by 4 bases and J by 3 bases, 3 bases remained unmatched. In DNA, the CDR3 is TGTGCCAGCAGTGCCGGGACAGGGGCCAATCAGCCCCAGCATTTT. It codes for CASSAGTGANQPQHF.

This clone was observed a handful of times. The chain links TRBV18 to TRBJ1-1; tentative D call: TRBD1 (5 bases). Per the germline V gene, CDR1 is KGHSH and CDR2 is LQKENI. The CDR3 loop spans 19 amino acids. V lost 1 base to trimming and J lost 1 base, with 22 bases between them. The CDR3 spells CASSPRRVGEYNKNTEAFF. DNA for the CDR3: TGTGCCAGCTCACCACGCAGGGTCGGTGAGTACAACAAGAACACTGAAGCTTTCTTT. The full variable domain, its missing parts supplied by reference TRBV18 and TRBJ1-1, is NAGVMQNPRHLVRRRGQEARLRCSPMKGHSHVYWYRQLPEEGLKFMVYLQKENIIDESGMPKERFSAEFPKEGPSILRIQQVVRGDSAAYFCASSPRRVGEYNKNTEAFFGQGTRLTVV.

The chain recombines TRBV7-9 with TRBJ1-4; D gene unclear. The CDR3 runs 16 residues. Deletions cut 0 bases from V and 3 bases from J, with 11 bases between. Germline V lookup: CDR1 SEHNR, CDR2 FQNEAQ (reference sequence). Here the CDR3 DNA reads TGTGCCAGCAGCTTAGCTATGAGACAAGCTAATGAAAAACTGTTTTTT. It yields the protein CASSLAMRQANEKLFF. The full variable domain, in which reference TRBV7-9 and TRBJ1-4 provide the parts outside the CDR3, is DTGVSQNPRHKITKRGQNVTFRCDPISEHNRLYWYRQTLGQGPEFLTYFQNEAQLEKSRLLSDRFSAERPKGSFSTLEIQRTEQGDSAMYLCASSLAMRQANEKLFFGSGTQLSVL.

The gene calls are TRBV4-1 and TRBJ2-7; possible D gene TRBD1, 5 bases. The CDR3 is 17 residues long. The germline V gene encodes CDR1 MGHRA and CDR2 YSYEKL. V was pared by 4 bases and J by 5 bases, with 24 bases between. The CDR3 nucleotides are TGCGCCAGCAGCCGCTCGTTGGGCAGGGAACTCCTAGACGAGCAGTACTTC. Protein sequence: CASSRSLGRELLDEQYF.